This entry lists 19 T cell receptor beta chains sequenced from one sample in a study of Graves' ophthalmopathy and Graves' hyperthyroidism. Amplified material comprised TCR beta CDR3 regions derived from RNA transcripts. A first-round RT-PCR used HTBI primers, followed by a second-round multiplex PCR. TCRdb re-called the multiplex PCR reads through MiXCR, storing one row per CDR3 protein. Of about 1.1 million distinct CDR3 sequences in the sample, roughly 35% were seen once. Sequenced sample: peripheral blood or thyroid tissue (not recorded which). The receptors originated from an adult man with Graves' hyperthyroidism.

A few counts support this clonotype. A much larger clonotype is one base distant, so this may be a read error. The V gene is TRBV19, the J gene TRBJ1-5; D may be TRBD1 (5 bases). Per the germline V gene, CDR1 is LNHDA and CDR2 is SQIVND (reference sequence). CDR3 length: 12 residues. The DNA for the CDR3 is TGTGCCAATAGTATAGGGGTTCAGCCCCAGCATTTT. It translates to CANSIGVQPQHF.

This clonotype appeared many times. This chain links TRBV7-8 with TRBJ1-5, with TRBD1 matching over 10 bases. The V segment lost 5 bases and the J segment 6 bases; nucleotides outside the gene matches: 4. Germline assignment: CDR1 SGHVS and CDR2 FQNEAQ. The CDR3 is made up of 14 amino acids. The CDR3 region has the DNA TGTGCCAGCAGCCCGGACAGGGGGGTTCAGCCCCAGCATTTT. Translated: CASSPDRGVQPQHF.

This clonotype came up many times. This CDR3 reads CASSTNPGTRQGTEAFF. The CDR3 region has the DNA TGTGCCAGCAGCACTAATCCCGGGACGCGACAAGGCACTGAAGCTTTCTTT. The J gene is TRBJ1-1, the V gene TRBV7-8; D possibly corresponds to TRBD1 (5 bases). CDR1 and CDR2 from the germline V gene are SGHVS and FQNEAQ. The CDR3 sequence is 17 residues long. Trimming removed 5 bases at V and 4 bases at J, with 23 bases between.

A few counts support this clonotype. This chain joins TRBV4-1 and TRBJ2-2; 13 nucleotides align to TRBD2. The V gene end was trimmed by 5 bases and the J gene end by 2 bases; junction bases not matched to a gene: 5. The CDR3 sequence is 17 residues long. Germline CDR1 is MGHRA and CDR2 is YSYEKL. CDR3 loop: CASSTRLAGGNTGELFF. The CDR3 DNA sequence: TGCGCCAGCAGCACCCGACTAGCGGGGGGAAACACCGGGGAGCTGTTTTTT.

This clonotype was seen many times. The chain recombines TRBV27 with TRBJ1-5; TRBD1 matches 7 bases. Germline assignment: CDR1 MNHEY and CDR2 SMNVEV (reference sequence). The trim removed 6 bases at V and 2 bases at J, leaving 4 bases unmatched. The CDR3 is 14 residues long. The CDR3 coding sequence is TGTGCCAGCAGGGATCAGGGGGGCAATCAGCCCCAGCATTTT. Translated: CASRDQGGNQPQHF.

In its sample, this clonotype was seen a few times. A much larger clone differs from this one at a single base, so this may be a read error. The chain has TRBV12-3 or TRBV12-4 and TRBJ1-5, with D unclear. CDR3 length equals 13 residues. CDR3 protein: CAGSWAVLQPQHF. The CDR3 DNA is TGTGCCGGCAGTTGGGCAGTACTTCAGCCCCAGCATTTT.

This CDR3 is CASSASLAGQGRYEQYF. The DNA of the CDR3 is TGCGCCAGCAGCGCCTCACTAGCGGGACAGGGGCGCTACGAGCAGTACTTC. The gene calls are TRBV5-1 and TRBJ2-7; the D call may be TRBD1 or TRBD2 (10 bases each). V was cut by 4 bases and J by 3 bases, with 23 bases left in between. CDR1 is SGHRS, CDR2 YFSETQ, per germline. The CDR3 is 17 residues long.

This clonotype was detected once. The chain links TRBV20-1 to TRBJ2-5; 16 bases line up with TRBD2. Germline V gene data show CDR1 as DFQATT and CDR2 as SNEGSKA (reference sequence). The CDR3 has 17 residues. The V gene end was trimmed by 4 bases and the J gene end by 5 bases; junction bases not matched to a gene: 10. The CDR3 DNA reads as TGCAGTGCTACAGGGGGACTAGCGGGAGGGCCTGGGGAGACCCAGTACTTC. It is translated as CSATGGLAGGPGETQYF.

This clonotype was observed at least ten times. This chain links TRBV2 with TRBJ1-5; no clear D. V dropped 1 base and J dropped 3 bases, with 16 bases sitting between them. Germline V lookup: CDR1 SNHLY, CDR2 FYNNEI. The CDR3 covers 17 residues. The CDR3, as DNA: TGTGCCAGCAGTGAAGAATATCAAAGGGAAGTCAATCAGCCCCAGCATTTT. Amino acids: CASSEEYQREVNQPQHF.

This sequence joins TRBV4-3 and TRBJ2-2; no clear D. CDR1 and CDR2 (germline): LGHNA, YSLEER. Trimming removed 1 base at V and 0 bases at J, with 6 bases between. The CDR3 is 15 amino acids. CDR3 in amino acids: CASSQAITNTGELFF. CDR3 coding DNA: TGCGCCAGCAGCCAAGCCATCACGAACACCGGGGAGCTGTTTTTT.

With respect to this clonotype: A read error is possible here, since a much larger clone lies one base away. The chain combines TRBV20-1 with TRBJ2-7, with unresolved D. This CDR3 contains 9 residues. The V end lost 3 bases, the J end lost 4 bases, and 1 base lay between the germline ends. Germline V gene data show CDR1 as DFQATT and CDR2 as SNEGSKA (reference sequence). CDR3 sequence: CSARYEQYF. In DNA form, the CDR3 reads TGCAGTGCTAGGTACGAGCAGTACTTC.

This clonotype was counted a single time. The rearrangement links TRBV12-3 or TRBV12-4 to TRBJ1-2; TRBD1 might be the D (6 bases). The CDR3 covers 15 residues. CDR3 sequence (DNA): TGTGCTAGTGGTTTGGGGACACCCGGCGTTTATGGCTACACCTTC. Residues: CASGLGTPGVYGYTF.

The chain's CDR3 is CASSLGKTTGELFF. Written as DNA, the CDR3 is TGCGCCAGCAGCTTGGGGAAGACCACCGGGGAGCTGTTTTTT. V usage is TRBV5-1 and J usage is TRBJ2-2; D is undetermined. V was trimmed by 0 bases and J by 4 bases, leaving 7 bases between them. The CDR3 contains 14 residues. Per the germline V gene, CDR1 is SGHRS and CDR2 is YFSETQ.

This clonotype was found a few times. The V call is TRBV25-1, the J call TRBJ2-5; 7 nucleotides agree with TRBD1. The ends lost 5 bases at V and 5 bases at J; junction bases unmatched: 8. Looked up from germline, CDR1 is MGHDK and CDR2 is SYGVNS. The CDR3 has 14 amino acids. CDR3 in DNA: TGTGCCAGCAGTTTACAGGGGCTAGGGGAGACCCAGTACTTC. Its protein product is CASSLQGLGETQYF.

This clonotype showed up just a few times. The CDR3: CASGTPQTYEQYF. DNA of the CDR3: TGTGCCTCCGGGACTCCCCAAACCTACGAGCAGTACTTC. The rearrangement uses TRBV10-3 and TRBJ2-7, with D perhaps TRBD2 (6 bases). CDR3 length equals 13 residues. The germline V and J ends were trimmed by 11 bases and 2 bases, with 16 bases remaining between them. CDR1 is ENHRY and CDR2 is SYGVKD in the germline V gene.

This clonotype was observed a few times. V is TRBV6-5 and J is TRBJ1-6; D unclear. Germline values: CDR1 MNHEY, CDR2 SVGAGI. This CDR3 region has 16 residues. V was pared by 0 bases and J by 8 bases, with 14 bases between. Written as DNA, the CDR3 is TGTGCCAGCAGTTACTCGTCCCCTCTGCGGGATTCACCCCTCCACTTT. This translates into CASSYSSPLRDSPLHF.

The chain employs TRBV2 and TRBJ1-2, with 11 bases matching TRBD1. Germline CDR1 and CDR2: SNHLY and FYNNEI. The CDR3 is made up of 15 amino acids. J was trimmed by 8 bases and V by 6 bases; bases with no gene match: 11. CDR3 nucleotides: TGTGCCAGCAGCCCGGGACAGGGGGTGCTCCGAGGCTACACCTTC. Residues: CASSPGQGVLRGYTF. Full variable domain (outside the CDR3, taken from reference TRBV2 and TRBJ1-2): EPEVTQTPSHQVTQMGQEVILRCVPISNHLYFYWYRQILGQKVEFLVSFYNNEISEKSEIFDDQFSVERPDGSNFTLKIRSTKLEDSAMYFCASSPGQGVLRGYTFGSGTRLTVV.

The sample holds a few counts of this clonotype. The chain links TRBV7-2 to TRBJ1-5, with D maybe TRBD1 (5 bases). Trimming cost V 5 bases and J 5 bases, with 22 bases left between them. Germline assignment: CDR1 SGHTA and CDR2 FQGNSA. The CDR3 consists of 17 residues. This chain's CDR3 is CASSQDHEGTWDQPQHF. The CDR3 DNA follows: TGTGCCAGCAGCCAAGACCACGAGGGGACGTGGGATCAGCCCCAGCATTTT.

This clonotype was found many times. The V call is TRBV5-1, the J call TRBJ1-2; a weak D match, TRBD1 (5 bases). Per germline, CDR1 SGHRS and CDR2 YFSETQ. The CDR3 sequence is 14 residues long. V was cut by 6 bases and J by 5 bases, with 17 bases left in between. The CDR3 spells CASNQRGDYYGYTF. CDR3 nucleotides: TGCGCCAGCAACCAAAGGGGAGACTATTATGGCTACACCTTC. The full variable domain, its missing parts supplied by reference TRBV5-1 and TRBJ1-2, is KAGVTQTPRYLIKTRGQQVTLSCSPISGHRSVSWYQQTPGQGLQFLFEYFSETQRNKGNFPGRFSGRQFSNSRSEMNVSTLELGDSALYLCASNQRGDYYGYTFGSGTRLTVV.